The 21 T cell receptor beta chains presented below share a single source sample, sequenced in a study of radiotherapy plus CTLA-4 blockade in lung cancer. Clones were read by immunoSEQ multiplex PCR, and TCRdb kept only the in-frame ones, dropping some. Among 100,000 to 150,000 clones listed, more than 80% were seen once. The input for sequencing was peripheral blood, taken from a patient treated with radiotherapy plus ipilimumab. Every receptor here comes from a human donor with non-small cell lung cancer that progressed on radiotherapy plus ipilimumab.

The chain combines TRBV27 with TRBJ2-7, with unresolved D. CDR1 and CDR2 (germline): MNHEY, SMNVEV (reference sequence). This CDR3 spans 12 amino acids. V shed 5 bases and J shed 5 bases, with 10 bases lying between them. The CDR3 loop reads CASSPDGDEQYF. CDR3 DNA: TGTGCCAGCAGTCCGGACGGTGACGAGCAGTACTTC.

This chain uses TRBV19 with TRBJ2-4; no clear D. Trimming removed 5 bases from V and 5 bases from J, with 13 bases in between. Germline CDR1 reads LNHDA; CDR2 reads SQIVND (reference sequence). The length of the CDR3 is 14 residues. For the CDR3, the DNA is TGTGCCAGTAGTTCCTTAGGGCAGGAAAACATTCAGTACTTC. This gives the protein CASSSLGQENIQYF.

The chain couples TRBV18 to TRBJ2-7; 11 bases align to TRBD2. V lost 3 bases to trimming and J lost 3 bases; unmatched junction nucleotides: 13. Germline V gene sequence: CDR1 KGHSH, CDR2 LQKENI. This CDR3 has 18 residues. DNA of the CDR3: TGTGCCAGCTCACCGGGGGGACTAGCGGAGGTTATCCTCTACGAGCAGTACTTC. Translating it yields CASSPGGLAEVILYEQYF.

The rearrangement uses TRBV9 and TRBJ2-1; D may be TRBD2 (5 bases). V lost 4 bases, J lost 7 bases, and 12 bases lay in between. Germline V CDR1 and CDR2: SGDLS, YYNGEE. There are 13 residues in the CDR3. The CDR3 sequence is CASSTDSANEQFF. The CDR3 nucleotides are TGTGCCAGCAGCACGGACTCCGCGAATGAGCAGTTCTTC.

CDR3 sequence (DNA): TGCAGTGCTAAGGGTGTTGAAGCTTTCTTT. It is translated as CSAKGVEAFF. J is TRBJ1-1 and V is TRBV20-1; D uncertain. The V end was cut by 4 bases, the J end by 7 bases, with 7 bases between. CDR1 and CDR2 from the germline V gene are DFQATT and SNEGSKA (reference sequence). CDR3 size: 10 residues.

The rearrangement joins TRBV7-9 to TRBJ1-2, with D unclear. V lost 2 bases and J lost 0, with 19 bases in between. The CDR3 has 18 amino acids. Germline CDR1 reads SEHNR; CDR2 reads FQNEAQ (reference sequence). The CDR3 protein is CASSLLSPTGRANYGYTF. The CDR3 nucleotides read TGTGCCAGCAGCTTACTTTCCCCGACCGGTCGAGCTAACTATGGCTACACCTTC.

The rearrangement joins TRBV2 to TRBJ2-6, with unresolved D. Trimming pared 5 bases from V and 0 bases from J, leaving 23 bases between. This CDR3 spans 20 amino acids. The V gene's germline CDR1 is SNHLY and CDR2 FYNNEI. The CDR3 region is CASSRVIGPINDSGANVLTF. CDR3 nucleotide sequence: TGTGCCAGCAGTCGGGTTATAGGACCGATAAACGACTCTGGGGCCAACGTCCTGACTTTC.

The chain links TRBV5-1 to TRBJ2-7; D perhaps matches TRBD1 (6 bases). The germline V and J ends were trimmed by 0 bases and 4 bases, with 11 bases remaining between them. This CDR3 spans 14 amino acids. Germline-derived CDR1 and CDR2 are SGHRS and YFSETQ. CDR3 coding DNA: TGCGCCAGCAGCTTGGGAGGACAGCTTTACGAGCAGTACTTC. This codes for CASSLGGQLYEQYF.

J is TRBJ2-1 and V is TRBV5-6; D is unresolved. V dropped 2 bases and J dropped 6 bases, with 9 bases sitting between them. The CDR3 has 13 amino acids. The germline CDR1 and CDR2 sequences are SGHDT and YYEEEE. The CDR3, as DNA: TGTGCCAGCAGCTTAAGGACGAGCAATGAGCAGTTCTTC. It translates to CASSLRTSNEQFF.

The J gene is TRBJ2-2, the V gene TRBV10-2; tentatively, D is TRBD2 (5 bases). V gave up 6 bases and J gave up 5 bases, with 10 bases separating them. CDR1 and CDR2 from the germline V gene are WSHSY and SAAADI. This CDR3 comprises 13 residues. The CDR3 protein is CASRESGTGELFF. For the CDR3, the DNA is TGCGCCAGCAGAGAAAGCGGAACCGGGGAGCTGTTTTTT.

This clone came up once. The chain recombines TRBV9 with TRBJ1-1; D ambiguous. Trimming took off 0 bases at V and 3 bases at J, with 9 bases between the two ends. Per the germline V gene, CDR1 is SGDLS and CDR2 is YYNGEE. The CDR3 has 14 residues. CDR3 nucleotide sequence: TGTGCCAGCAGCGTAGATCCCACTTACACTGAAGCTTTCTTT. Amino acid sequence: CASSVDPTYTEAFF.

The chain links TRBV6-5 to TRBJ2-3; tentatively, D is TRBD2 (5 bases). Germline loops: CDR1 MNHEY, CDR2 SVGAGI. The CDR3 extends over 14 amino acids. Deletions cut 4 bases from V and 3 bases from J, with 11 bases between. This CDR3 reads CASSFRADTDTQYF. The CDR3, as DNA: TGTGCCAGCAGTTTCCGAGCGGATACAGATACGCAGTATTTT.

The J gene is TRBJ2-3, the V gene TRBV5-1, with TRBD2 identical over 11 bases. The V segment lost 3 bases and the J segment 3 bases; nucleotides outside the gene matches: 6. The CDR3 totals 16 residues. Germline V lookup: CDR1 SGHRS, CDR2 YFSETQ. The chain's CDR3 is CASSSILAGVTDTQYF. CDR3 in DNA: TGCGCCAGCAGCTCAATACTAGCGGGAGTAACAGATACGCAGTATTTT.

The chain uses TRBV27 and TRBJ2-1, with 8 bases aligning to TRBD2. CDR1 is MNHEY and CDR2 is SMNVEV in the germline V gene (reference sequence). The CDR3 runs to 14 residues. J gave up 1 base and V 8 bases, and 4 bases lay outside the gene matches. In DNA, the CDR3 is TGTGCCAGCCCCGGGGGGGGTTCCTACAATGAGCAGTTCTTC. Encoded protein: CASPGGGSYNEQFF.

This clone was counted once. This rearrangement joins TRBV10-2 to TRBJ1-2; D ambiguous. Trimming removed 6 bases at V and 0 bases at J, with 2 bases between. The CDR3 is made up of 11 amino acids. Germline V CDR1 and CDR2: WSHSY, SAAADI. CDR3 nucleotide sequence: TGCGCCAGCAGGGCTAACTATGGCTACACCTTC. Protein sequence: CASRANYGYTF.

This chain uses TRBV2 with TRBJ2-2, with D possibly being TRBD2 (5 bases). CDR1 and CDR2 (germline): SNHLY, FYNNEI. The CDR3 contains 13 residues. V lost 1 base and J 6 bases, leaving 6 bases between the germline ends. DNA for the CDR3: TGTGCCAGCAGTGAAGGGAGGCCCGGGGAGCTGTTTTTT. Residues: CASSEGRPGELFF.

This chain uses TRBV2 with TRBJ2-2; TRBD1 agrees at 7 bases. The V and J ends lost 6 bases and 4 bases, in that order; junction bases with no gene match: 5. The CDR3 has 14 amino acids. Germline loops: CDR1 SNHLY, CDR2 FYNNEI. This CDR3 reads CASRWDSATGELFF. CDR3 DNA sequence: TGTGCCAGCAGATGGGACAGCGCCACCGGGGAGCTGTTTTTT.

The chain combines TRBV19 with TRBJ1-2; 8 bases fit TRBD1. Germline V gene data show CDR1 as LNHDA and CDR2 as SQIVND (reference sequence). The CDR3 length is 15 residues. V gave up 5 bases and J gave up 5 bases; unmatched junction bases: 10. CDR3 coding DNA: TGTGCCAGTAGTCGCCACGCGACAGGGGAATATGGCTACACCTTC. The encoded protein is CASSRHATGEYGYTF.

The chain combines TRBV7-8 with TRBJ1-3; 7 bases align to TRBD1. Germline V gene data show CDR1 as SGHVS and CDR2 as FQNEAQ. V shed 2 bases and J 4 bases; nucleotides not matched to a gene: 23. The CDR3 consists of 21 residues. This CDR3 is CASSLPNWPVSQGTYGNTIYF. The CDR3 nucleotides read TGTGCCAGCAGCTTACCTAATTGGCCTGTCTCACAGGGGACGTACGGAAACACCATATATTTT.

This clone turned up a few times. V usage is TRBV19 and J usage is TRBJ1-2; D ambiguous. Germline CDR1 is LNHDA and CDR2 is SQIVND (reference sequence). The CDR3 is made up of 16 amino acids. V was pared by 2 bases and J by 1 base, with 14 bases between. The CDR3 sequence is CASSIRAAAVNYGYTF. DNA of the CDR3: TGTGCCAGTAGTATAAGGGCCGCGGCCGTTAACTATGGCTACACCTTC.

V gene TRBV29-1 combines with J gene TRBJ1-1; D unresolved. The V gene lost 2 bases and the J gene lost 1 base, with 5 bases spanning the gap. The length of the CDR3 is 12 residues. CDR1 and CDR2 from the germline V gene are SQVTM and ANQGSEA. For the CDR3, the DNA is TGCAGCGTTGAACGGGGGAACACTGAAGCTTTCTTT. The encoded protein is CSVERGNTEAFF.